A single sample is the source of the 8 T cell receptor beta chains below, sequenced in a study of T-cell reconstitution after alpha-beta-depleted transplantation in children. It was with unique molecular identifiers that the TCRbeta library was prepared. TCRdb reprocessed the PCR reads with MiXCR, giving one entry per CDR3 protein. The sample has about 360,000 distinct CDR3 sequences; more than 10% are singletons. The material sequenced was PBMCs, taken from the stem cell graft. The source is a human donor who donated a stem cell graft to a child with Fanconi anemia.

This clonotype was counted a few times. The rearrangement uses TRBV28 and TRBJ1-5; unclear D gene. Germline CDR1 is MDHEN and CDR2 is SYDVKM. Trimming pared 6 bases from V and 5 bases from J, leaving 14 bases between. The CDR3 consists of 14 residues. The CDR3 DNA follows: TGTGCCAGCAGGCAAGACGCAGCACATCAGCCCCAGCATTTT. Protein sequence: CASRQDAAHQPQHF.

This clonotype turned up a few times. The chain joins TRBV5-4 to TRBJ1-4, with 7 positions matching TRBD1. V lost 3 bases and J lost 0; bases outside the gene matches: 5. The length of the CDR3 is 16 residues. Per the germline V gene, CDR1 is SGHNT and CDR2 is YYREEE (reference sequence). This CDR3 reads CASSSGQPATNEKLFF. Here the CDR3 DNA reads TGTGCCAGCAGCTCGGGACAGCCTGCAACTAATGAAAAACTGTTTTTT.

This clonotype was counted ten times or more. V gene TRBV11-2 combines with J gene TRBJ2-2; the match to TRBD1 covers 7 bases. Trimming at V came to 4 bases and at J to 5 bases, leaving 10 bases not matched to a gene. This CDR3 is built from 16 residues. Per germline, CDR1 SGHAT and CDR2 FQNNGV. CDR3 nucleotides: TGTGCCAGCAGCTCCAATCCGGGACAGCTAACCGGGGAGCTGTTTTTT. Its protein product is CASSSNPGQLTGELFF.

This clonotype came up many times. The chain links TRBV11-2 to TRBJ1-1; D is unresolved. CDR1 SGHAT and CDR2 FQNNGV come from the germline V gene. The V end lost 1 base, the J end lost 3 bases, and 9 bases lay between the germline ends. This CDR3 is built from 14 residues. CDR3 amino acids: CASSLGGLYTEAFF. The DNA for the CDR3 is TGTGCCAGCAGCTTAGGAGGACTGTACACTGAAGCTTTCTTT.

V usage is TRBV29-1 and J usage is TRBJ1-2; unclear D gene. Between the trimmed V and J ends, which lost 4 bases and 8 bases, there was a span of 11 bases. This CDR3 spans 11 amino acids. CDR1 is SQVTM and CDR2 is ANQGSEA in the germline V gene. The CDR3 here is CSVVLTGGYTF. The DNA for the CDR3 is TGCAGCGTTGTCCTAACTGGAGGCTACACCTTC.

The rearrangement joins TRBV20-1 to TRBJ2-2; TRBD2 aligns across 10 bases. CDR1 is DFQATT and CDR2 is SNEGSKA in the germline V gene (reference sequence). The trim removed 6 bases at V and 6 bases at J, leaving 7 bases unmatched. The CDR3 consists of 14 residues. The CDR3 DNA follows: TGCAGTGCAGTCTCTAGCGGGAGCCCCGGGGAGCTGTTTTTT. Amino acid sequence: CSAVSSGSPGELFF.

The chain recombines TRBV4-3 with TRBJ2-7; D remains unclear. The CDR3 has 15 amino acids. The V and J ends lost 1 base and 3 bases respectively, with 13 bases between them. Germline CDR1 is LGHNA and CDR2 is YSLEER. The chain's CDR3 is CASSQVEAASYEQYF. The CDR3, as DNA: TGCGCCAGCAGCCAAGTCGAGGCGGCAAGCTACGAGCAGTACTTC.

This clonotype has just a few counts. Germline and junction disagree at one end, which may indicate a read error. The chain carries TRBV7-7 and TRBJ2-1; the D is unclear. This CDR3 is built from 14 residues. Germline CDR1 SSHAT, CDR2 FNYEAQ (reference sequence). CDR3 in DNA: TGTGCTAGCAGCTTAAGTCGTATGGGCGGTCCGCAGTTCTTC. Its translation is CASSLSRMGGPQFF.